The source of this TCR beta chain is a study of blood T cell repertoires in COVID-19. Study-level information: Samples taken during acute and convalescent COVID-19 were collected in the United States, Italy and Spain.

Everyone who took part was roughly 18 to 89 years old, and they came from 20 to 25 US areas. Membership in each cohort depended on participant-reported clinical history. As handled by the study authors: Amplification with reference gene primers provided the estimates of nucleated cell counts. Using immunoSEQ multiplex PCR, the repertoire was profiled, and TCRdb retains in-frame clones only, with some absent. That table supplies the V and J calls and clone size; D and trimming were determined from the DNA. The sample shows approximately 220,000 clones, 80% to 90% of them seen only once. The receptor comes from a middle-aged woman who had been exposed to COVID-19. The sample was PBMCs or T cells enriched from blood (not recorded which).

The CDR3 is CASSRWTSGERTDTQYF. The CDR3 coding sequence is TGCGCCAGCAGCCGGTGGACTAGCGGGGAACGCACAGATACGCAGTATTTT. This chain joins TRBV5-1 and TRBJ2-3, with TRBD2 matching over 12 bases. CDR1 is SGHRS and CDR2 is YFSETQ in the germline V gene. With 4 bases clipped from V and 1 base from J, the junction kept 7 bases outside the gene matches. CDR3 size: 17 residues.